What follows describes a single T cell receptor (beta chain). Sequencing was performed with immunoSEQ multiplex PCR; in TCRdb, only in-frame clones are kept and a portion is missing. This sample lists roughly 5,900 clones; its ten largest clones have 0.5% to 0.65%. This entry belongs to a study of synovial regulatory T cells in juvenile arthritis. The CDR3 has 15 amino acids. No nucleotide data were recorded. Germline lookup yields CDR1 LNHDA and CDR2 SQIVND (reference sequence). V and J are TRBV19 and TRBJ2-6; TCRdb's D call of TRBD1 is untestable without DNA. The clonotype originates from a donor aged 2-30 years with juvenile idiopathic arthritis. The sequencing sample was made of Treg cells from blood. Subset of the sample: remaining (HLA-DR-negative) circulating blood Treg cells. The CDR3 is CASSIEAAGANVLTF.